The rows below give T cell receptor beta chains drawn from one sample of a study of blood T cell repertoires in COVID-19. Only in-frame clones appear in the TCRdb table, and some are missing; sequencing was by immunoSEQ multiplex PCR. The data show 110,000 or so clones, roughly 85% seen once. The sequencing sample was made of peripheral blood. These receptors all stem from a human donor in a cohort sampled during active COVID-19. Both conserved end residues are part of each CDR3. D genes are given only for firm matches. Rows give clone size only sometimes, using once, few, many, or a class for an expanded clone.

D: TRBD1
V: TRBV28
J: TRBJ1-4
size: .
DNA: TGTGCCAGCAGTTCAAACCTTCCGGGACAGGGCACAAAACTGTTTTTT
CDR3: CASSSNLPGQGTKLFF

D: .
V: TRBV14
J: TRBJ1-6
size: few
DNA: TGTGCCAGCAGTAGAGAATACCATAATTCACCCCTCCACTTT
CDR3: CASSREYHNSPLHF

D: TRBD1
V: TRBV10-3
J: TRBJ1-1
size: once
DNA: TGTGCCATCAGTGCAGGGGGCAACACTGAAGCTTTCTTT
CDR3: CAISAGGNTEAFF

D: TRBD2
V: TRBV19
J: TRBJ2-1
size: .
DNA: TGTGCCAGTAGTATCTCTAGCGGGGACTACAATGAGCAGTTCTTC
CDR3: CASSISSGDYNEQFF

D: .
V: TRBV7-2
J: TRBJ2-3
size: .
DNA: TGTGCCAGCAGCCGCGCTGGACTGCCTTCAAGCACAGATACGCAGTATTTT
CDR3: CASSRAGLPSSTDTQYF

D: .
V: TRBV4-3
J: TRBJ1-1
size: .
DNA: TGCGCCAGCAGCCAAGATCGTTCAGGGATAGGGAGGGCTTTCTTT
CDR3: CASSQDRSGIGRAFF

D: .
V: TRBV6-1
J: TRBJ2-6
size: .
DNA: TGTGCCAGCAGTGAAGACCACTTTGGGGCCAACGTCCTGACTTTC
CDR3: CASSEDHFGANVLTF

D: .
V: TRBV7-2
J: TRBJ1-1
size: .
DNA: TGTGCCAGCAGCCGGACAGTGATGAACACTGAAGCTTTCTTT
CDR3: CASSRTVMNTEAFF

D: .
V: TRBV7-9
J: TRBJ1-1
size: .
DNA: TGTGCCAGCAGCCTACTAAAAGTCCGCACTGAAGCTTTCTTT
CDR3: CASSLLKVRTEAFF

D: .
V: TRBV12-5
J: TRBJ1-3
size: .
DNA: TGTGCTAGTGCTTGGGGGGTCACAGGTAGTGGAAACACCATATATTTT
CDR3: CASAWGVTGSGNTIYF